Presented here are 27 T cell receptor beta chains from one specimen sequenced in a study of T cells in localized non-small cell lung cancer. Repertoires were generated with immunoSEQ multiplex PCR, while TCRdb's copy carries only in-frame clones and drops some. The sample has fewer than 1,000 clones, about 23% seen once; the top ten hold around a quarter. The material sequenced was normal lung tissue next to the tumor, taken before any cancer treatment. These receptors originate from a female donor aged 60 or older with stage I lung adenocarcinoma.

The J gene is TRBJ2-7, the V gene TRBV6-8; 7 bases map to TRBD1. There are 14 residues in the CDR3. The V segment lost 4 bases and the J segment 0 bases; nucleotides outside the gene matches: 3. The germline V gene encodes CDR1 MNHGY and CDR2 SAAAGT. CDR3 coding DNA: TGTGCCAGCAGTTTCCGGGACAGCTCCTACGAGCAGTACTTC. Translation: CASSFRDSSYEQYF.

V usage is TRBV30 and J usage is TRBJ1-2, with TRBD1 matching over 9 bases. The CDR3 extends over 16 amino acids. Germline V CDR1 and CDR2: GTSNPN, SVGIG (reference sequence). The V and J ends lost 4 bases and 8 bases, in that order; junction bases with no gene match: 17. The CDR3 sequence: CAWNPSPGQGVEGYTF. The CDR3 DNA reads as TGTGCCTGGAATCCCTCTCCGGGACAGGGCGTCGAAGGCTACACCTTC.

The chain has TRBV6-8 and TRBJ2-1, with 11 bases matching TRBD2. The CDR3 is 14 amino acids. J gave up 6 bases and V 4 bases, and 2 bases lay outside the gene matches. The germline gives CDR1 MNHGY, CDR2 SAAAGT. CDR3 nucleotides: TGTGCCAGCAGTTCCGGGACTAGCGGCAATGAGCAGTTCTTC. Amino acid sequence: CASSSGTSGNEQFF.

The chain employs TRBV25-1 and TRBJ2-6; 7 nucleotides line up with TRBD1. The CDR3 totals 14 residues. The V and J ends lost 6 bases and 2 bases, in that order; junction bases with no gene match: 1. In germline, CDR1 is MGHDK, CDR2 SYGVNS. The CDR3 here is CASRGQTGANVLTF. The CDR3 DNA follows: TGTGCCAGCAGGGGACAGACTGGGGCCAACGTCCTGACTTTC. Full variable domain (remainder filled in from reference TRBV25-1 and TRBJ2-6): EADIYQTPRYLVIGTGKKITLECSQTMGHDKMYWYQQDPGMELHLIHYSYGVNSTEKGDLSSESTVSRIRTEHFPLTLESARPSHTSQYLCASRGQTGANVLTFGAGSRLTVL.

V and J are TRBV15 and TRBJ1-5; D unresolved. The CDR3 runs 14 residues. CDR1 and CDR2 from the germline V gene are LNHNV and YYDKDF (reference sequence). V was trimmed by 3 bases and J by 3 bases, leaving 9 bases between them. CDR3 DNA sequence: TGTGCCACCAGCAGCCGGGCCACCAATCAGCCCCAGCATTTT. It encodes CATSSRATNQPQHF.

The rearrangement uses TRBV9 and TRBJ2-5, with TRBD2 matching over 9 bases. Unmatched junction bases numbered 6, after V lost 5 bases and J lost 1 base. CDR1 is SGDLS and CDR2 is YYNGEE in the germline V gene. This CDR3 spans 15 amino acids. CDR3 sequence: CASSGLAGPQETQYF. The DNA of the CDR3 is TGTGCCAGCAGTGGCCTAGCGGGACCCCAAGAGACCCAGTACTTC.

This clone was detected only a few times. The genes are TRBV28 and TRBJ1-6; 9 nucleotides agree with TRBD1. V lost 5 bases, J lost 4 bases, and 0 bases stayed unmatched. The germline CDR1 and CDR2 sequences are MDHEN and SYDVKM. The CDR3 totals 14 residues. This CDR3 is CASSGQGYNSPLHF. CDR3 in DNA: TGTGCCAGCAGTGGACAGGGGTATAATTCACCCCTCCACTTT. Filled out from reference TRBV28 and TRBJ1-6, the complete variable domain reads DVKVTQSSRYLVKRTGEKVFLECVQDMDHENMFWYRQDPGLGLRLIYFSYDVKMKEKGDIPEGYSVSREKKERFSLILESASTNQTSMYLCASSGQGYNSPLHFGNGTRLTVT.

The J gene is TRBJ1-4, the V gene TRBV12-2. TRBV12-2 is deemed a pseudogene. CDR3 length: 14 residues. CDR3 in DNA: TGTGCCACCTACCTCCTAAGTTATCGTGAAAAACTGTTTTTT. It codes for CATYLLSYREKLFF.

This clone showed up just a few times. The rearrangement links TRBV5-1 to TRBJ2-5; TRBD1 agrees at 12 bases. Trimming at V came to 0 bases and at J to 6 bases, leaving 9 bases not matched to a gene. The CDR3 length is 17 residues. CDR1 and CDR2 (germline): SGHRS, YFSETQ. The CDR3 bases are TGCGCCAGCAGCTTGGCCACCGGGACAGGGGGCGGAAAGACCCAGTACTTC. Protein sequence: CASSLATGTGGGKTQYF.

Only a few counts were recorded for this clone. V gene TRBV6-8 combines with J gene TRBJ2-5, with 8 bases aligning to TRBD2. This CDR3 contains 14 residues. Germline V lookup: CDR1 MNHGY, CDR2 SAAAGT. V was clipped by 7 bases and J by 3 bases; unmatched bases: 7. This CDR3 reads CASTYQGLEETQYF. DNA for the CDR3: TGTGCCAGCACTTATCAGGGACTAGAAGAGACCCAGTACTTC.

This clone qualifies as medium-sized. This rearrangement joins TRBV11-3 to TRBJ2-5; D assignment may be TRBD1 or TRBD2 (5 bases each). Germline CDR1 is SGHNT and CDR2 is YENEEA. This CDR3 has 14 amino acids. V lost 7 bases and J lost 5, with 17 bases in between. Here the CDR3 reads CASTLGLGEETQYF. The CDR3 DNA is TGTGCCAGCACCTTGGGCTTGGGGGAGGAGACCCAGTACTTC.

The gene calls are TRBV10-2 and TRBJ1-3, with unresolved D. The CDR3 sequence is 14 residues long. Trimming cost V 6 bases and J 3 bases, with 12 bases left between them. Germline loops: CDR1 WSHSY, CDR2 SAAADI. The CDR3 nucleotides read TGCGCCAGCAGAGACCAAGAGCATGGAAACACCATATATTTT. Translation gives CASRDQEHGNTIYF.

V gene TRBV28 combines with J gene TRBJ1-1, with TRBD1 as a possible D gene (6 bases). Germline loops: CDR1 MDHEN, CDR2 SYDVKM. The germline V and J ends were trimmed by 2 bases and 0 bases, with 10 bases remaining between them. The CDR3 runs to 15 residues. Written as DNA, the CDR3 is TGTGCCAGCAGTTTACCGGACAGCATGAACACTGAAGCTTTCTTT. It translates to CASSLPDSMNTEAFF.

By share, this clone ranks as large. One end of the junction fails to match germline, which may point to a read error. This chain joins TRBV9 and TRBJ2-7; D is unclear. CDR1 SGDLS and CDR2 YYNGEE come from the germline V gene. The CDR3 has 16 amino acids. The CDR3 loop reads CASSPLKSEDRSIMDF. Written as DNA, the CDR3 is TGTGCCAGCAGCCCTCTCAAGTCCGAGGATAGGTCGATTATGGACTTC.

This chain connects TRBV6-8 to TRBJ1-3; maybe TRBD1 (5 bases). Per the germline V gene, CDR1 is MNHGY and CDR2 is SAAAGT. The CDR3 is 12 amino acids. The V and J ends lost 11 bases and 1 base respectively, with 9 bases between them. The CDR3: CAARESGNTIYF. For the CDR3, the DNA is TGTGCCGCCAGGGAGTCTGGAAACACCATATATTTT.

The rearrangement joins TRBV10-3 to TRBJ1-2, with TRBD1 as a possible D gene (6 bases). The CDR3 is 16 amino acids. V lost 2 bases and J 3 bases, leaving 16 bases between the germline ends. Germline V gene sequence: CDR1 ENHRY, CDR2 SYGVKD. The CDR3 DNA follows: TGTGCCATCAGTGAGCCTCACAGGGTAGTGGACTATGGCTACACCTTC. It translates to CAISEPHRVVDYGYTF.

This clone was detected only a few times. The rearrangement uses TRBV19 and TRBJ2-2, with D possibly TRBD1 on 6 matching bases. Trimming shortened V by 5 bases and J by 0 bases, and 16 bases separated the two germline ends. The CDR3 has 17 amino acids. CDR1 and CDR2 from the germline V gene are LNHDA and SQIVND (reference sequence). The CDR3 DNA is TGTGCCAGTAGTTCCAGCTCCGGACAGCCGAACACCGGGGAGCTGTTTTTT. Residues: CASSSSSGQPNTGELFF.

This clone was counted a few times. The chain has TRBV5-1 and TRBJ2-2, with D possibly being TRBD1 (5 bases). The germline gives CDR1 SGHRS, CDR2 YFSETQ. The CDR3 extends over 15 amino acids. V lost 1 base and J lost 2, with 9 bases in between. CDR3 protein: CASSLTGANTGELFF. The CDR3 DNA sequence: TGCGCCAGCAGCTTGACAGGAGCCAACACCGGGGAGCTGTTTTTT.

The J gene is TRBJ1-6, the V gene TRBV14; D remains unclear. V was pared by 1 base and J by 3 bases, with 4 bases between. The CDR3 is 14 residues long. Looked up from germline, CDR1 is SGHDN and CDR2 is FVKESK. The CDR3: CASSQAGYNSPLHF. CDR3 nucleotide sequence: TGTGCCAGCAGCCAAGCGGGCTATAATTCACCCCTCCACTTT.

V is TRBV29-1 and J is TRBJ1-5; D not resolved. Trimming pared 4 bases from V and 5 bases from J, leaving 15 bases between. The CDR3 is 14 residues long. Germline lookup yields CDR1 SQVTM and CDR2 ANQGSEA. The CDR3 region is CSVAVGKEDQPQHF. The CDR3 DNA reads TGCAGCGTTGCGGTAGGGAAAGAGGATCAGCCCCAGCATTTT.

This clone was counted once. The rearrangement joins TRBV25-1 to TRBJ1-5; a possible D gene is TRBD1 (5 bases). There are 14 residues in the CDR3. Germline CDR1 is MGHDK and CDR2 is SYGVNS. Between the trimmed V and J ends, which lost 5 bases and 0 bases, there was a span of 8 bases. CDR3 residues: CASSPQGSNQPQHF. The CDR3 nucleotides read TGTGCCAGCAGTCCTCAGGGTAGCAATCAGCCCCAGCATTTT.

This clone was picked up a small number of times. The V and J genes are TRBV11-3 and TRBJ1-6, with 10 bases matching TRBD1. Germline V CDR1 and CDR2: SGHNT, YENEEA. Germline trimming cut 8 bases from V and 7 bases from J; bases unmatched to any gene: 8. This CDR3 spans 15 amino acids. The CDR3 sequence: CASRKGTGENSPLHF. Here the CDR3 DNA reads TGTGCCAGCCGTAAAGGGACAGGGGAAAATTCACCCCTCCACTTT.

The genes are TRBV6-8 and TRBJ2-2; D ambiguous. Germline values: CDR1 MNHGY, CDR2 SAAAGT. The CDR3 contains 15 residues. V gave up 7 bases and J gave up 5 bases, with 17 bases separating them. The CDR3 reads CASNPDGRRTGELFF. The CDR3 DNA follows: TGTGCCAGCAACCCCGACGGAAGACGAACCGGGGAGCTGTTTTTT.

This clone occurred a few times. The chain couples TRBV19 to TRBJ1-1; 7 nucleotides line up with TRBD1. V was pared by 3 bases and J by 7 bases, with 5 bases of the junction left unmatched. Germline V gene sequence: CDR1 LNHDA, CDR2 SQIVND (reference sequence). CDR3 length: 13 residues. The CDR3: CASSMGQRIEAFF. The DNA of the CDR3 is TGTGCCAGTAGTATGGGACAGAGGATTGAAGCTTTCTTT.

This clone was counted between two and nine times. J is TRBJ2-7 and V is TRBV11-3; D might be TRBD2 (6 bases). The germline V and J ends were trimmed by 2 bases and 0 bases, with 14 bases remaining between them. The CDR3 has 16 residues. Looked up from germline, CDR1 is SGHNT and CDR2 is YENEEA. The CDR3 here is CASSLSGGPSSYEQYF. The CDR3 DNA sequence: TGTGCCAGCAGCTTAAGTGGAGGGCCGAGCTCCTACGAGCAGTACTTC.

In its sample, this clone was seen a few times. V gene TRBV19 combines with J gene TRBJ2-7; no firm D call. V lost 5 bases, J lost 1 base, and 12 bases lay in between. Germline CDR1 is LNHDA and CDR2 is SQIVND (reference sequence). This CDR3 has 14 amino acids. The CDR3 DNA reads TGTGCCAGTAGTGCCCAGAGAGGATCCTACGAGCAGTACTTC. Translating gives CASSAQRGSYEQYF. Using reference TRBV19 and TRBJ2-7 for the parts outside the CDR3, the full variable domain is DGGITQSPKYLFRKEGQNVTLSCEQNLNHDAMYWYRQDPGQGLRLIYYSQIVNDFQKGDIAEGYSVSREKKESFPLTVTSAQKNPTAFYLCASSAQRGSYEQYFGPGTRLTVT.

The chain links TRBV6-7 to TRBJ1-4, with TRBD1 as a possible D gene (5 bases). TRBV6-7 is an open reading frame whose function is uncertain. The germline V and J ends were trimmed by 11 bases and 8 bases, with 12 bases remaining between them. This CDR3 is built from 11 residues. CDR3: CARGEEEKLFF. Written as DNA, the CDR3 is TGTGCCCGGGGGGAAGAAGAAAAACTGTTTTTT.